A single sample gave rise to the 3 T cell receptor beta chains below, sequenced in a study of CD8+CD57+ T cells in acquired aplastic anemia (dated by TCRdb to the late 2010s). Sequenced on an Illumina HiSeq 2000. TCR beta VDJ combination and CDR3 sequence profiling used genomic DNA as the template. TCRdb reanalyzed the raw reads on its own, using fastp at Q25 for trimming and MiXCR for clone calling, and kept in-frame beta chains. One record per CDR3 amino acid sequence lists the most common genes and DNA. The sample records roughly 180,000 distinct CDR3 sequences, under 55% of which are singletons. The leading ten clones occupy approximately 2.9% of the sample. The source material was sorted CD4+, CD8+, or CD8+CD57+ T cells (not recorded which) from PBMCs. All receptors come from a human donor in good health.

This clonotype appeared a few times. The chain couples TRBV5-1 to TRBJ2-6, with 7 bases fitting TRBD1. V gave up 6 bases and J gave up 0 bases; unmatched junction bases: 12. The CDR3 is 18 amino acids. Germline CDR1 is SGHRS and CDR2 is YFSETQ. CDR3 bases: TGCGCCAGCAACTTAGAGCCGGGACAGACCTCTGGGGCCAACGTCCTGACTTTC. Translated: CASNLEPGQTSGANVLTF.

The chain combines TRBV7-6 with TRBJ1-1, with D possibly TRBD1 on 5 matching bases. The V and J ends lost 1 base and 1 base respectively, with 7 bases between them. The CDR3 totals 14 residues. Germline V gives CDR1 SGHVS, CDR2 FNYEAQ. The CDR3 loop is CASSLGTRNTEAFF. The CDR3 DNA sequence: TGTGCCAGCAGCTTAGGGACAAGGAACACTGAAGCTTTCTTT.

Many counts were recorded for this clonotype. V and J are TRBV6-5 and TRBJ1-2; D remains unclear. CDR3 length: 15 residues. CDR1 and CDR2 (germline): MNHEY, SVGAGI. V shed 4 bases and J shed 8 bases, with 20 bases lying between them. The CDR3 coding sequence is TGTGCCAGCAGTTCAGGTTCTTCCCAGACCGTGGGCTACACCTTC. Encoded protein: CASSSGSSQTVGYTF.